These 29 T cell receptor beta chains were all obtained from the same sample, sequenced in a study of cytomegalovirus exposure and HLA in healthy donors. Profiled with immunoSEQ multiplex PCR; TCRdb holds only in-frame clones, not every one. In the table there are tens of thousands of clones, 95% to 98% of which are singletons. The sequenced sample was PBMCs. These receptors were collected from a young woman in good health and CMV-seropositive.

The V gene is TRBV11-1, the J gene TRBJ2-5, with 8 bases identical to TRBD1. Germline-derived CDR1 and CDR2 are SGHAT and FQDESV (reference sequence). The CDR3 sequence is 16 residues long. With 3 bases clipped from V and 4 bases from J, the junction kept 10 bases outside the gene matches. CDR3 protein: CASSFSDRDPRETQYF. The CDR3 nucleotides are TGTGCCAGCAGCTTTTCGGACAGGGATCCCCGAGAGACCCAGTACTTC.

The chain joins TRBV2 to TRBJ2-7, with TRBD1 matching over 9 bases. The CDR3 has 15 amino acids. The germline CDR1 and CDR2 sequences are SNHLY and FYNNEI. After removal of 4 bases from V and 6 bases from J, the junction contained 10 bases not matched to a gene. Here the CDR3 DNA reads TGTGCCAGCAGTGTCCCGAGGACAGGGGCCCTCGAGCAGTACTTC. Translated, it gives CASSVPRTGALEQYF.

This sequence joins TRBV18 and TRBJ1-1, with a tentative D call TRBD1 (6 bases). Per germline, CDR1 KGHSH and CDR2 LQKENI. This CDR3 is 14 amino acids long. The V end was cut by 5 bases, the J end by 1 base, with 11 bases between. CDR3 in DNA: TGTGCCAGCTCAATCAGGACAGAGAACACTGAAGCTTTCTTT. This translates into CASSIRTENTEAFF. The complete variable domain, with remaining parts taken from reference TRBV18 and TRBJ1-1, reads NAGVMQNPRHLVRRRGQEARLRCSPMKGHSHVYWYRQLPEEGLKFMVYLQKENIIDESGMPKERFSAEFPKEGPSILRIQQVVRGDSAAYFCASSIRTENTEAFFGQGTRLTVV.

The chain uses TRBV5-4 and TRBJ1-5; 7 positions match TRBD1. Germline values: CDR1 SGHNT, CDR2 YYREEE (reference sequence). This CDR3 has 14 residues. J was trimmed by 4 bases and V by 4 bases; bases with no gene match: 5. The CDR3 DNA sequence: TGTGCCAGCAGCCAGGACAGGAGAAATCAGCCCCAGCATTTT. It specifies CASSQDRRNQPQHF.

V gene TRBV28 combines with J gene TRBJ1-1; TRBD1 matches 7 bases. CDR3 length equals 15 residues. Germline V gene lookup returns CDR1 MDHEN and CDR2 SYDVKM. V was pared by 4 bases and J by 5 bases, with 10 bases of the junction left unmatched. Here the CDR3 reads CASSSRRQGRTEAFF. In DNA form, the CDR3 reads TGTGCCAGCAGTTCTCGAAGACAGGGACGGACTGAAGCTTTCTTT.

The rearrangement uses TRBV29-1 and TRBJ2-2, with D maybe TRBD2 (6 bases). The CDR3 contains 15 residues. V was shortened by 3 bases and J by 1 base, with 12 bases between the two germline ends. Germline-derived CDR1 and CDR2 are SQVTM and ANQGSEA. CDR3 coding DNA: TGCAGCGTTGAGGACGGGGGTCGGAACACCGGGGAGCTGTTTTTT. Its protein product is CSVEDGGRNTGELFF.

The chain uses TRBV10-3 and TRBJ1-5; D unresolved. The length of the CDR3 is 12 residues. V was clipped by 3 bases and J by 4 bases, with 4 bases between them. CDR1 is ENHRY and CDR2 is SYGVKD in the germline V gene. CDR3 in amino acids: CAISDQNQPQHF. The DNA for the CDR3 is TGTGCCATCAGTGACCAAAATCAGCCCCAGCATTTT.

This rearrangement joins TRBV27 to TRBJ2-2; 11 positions match TRBD2. The CDR3 extends over 19 amino acids. The germline gives CDR1 MNHEY, CDR2 SMNVEV (reference sequence). Germline trimming cut 4 bases from V and 6 bases from J; bases unmatched to any gene: 16. The CDR3 DNA is TGTGCCAGCAGTTCGGAGTTGGAAGTAGCGGGAGGGGGGTCCGGGGAGCTGTTTTTT. Residues: CASSSELEVAGGGSGELFF.

CDR3 protein: CAWRAPTSGYTF. In nucleotides, the CDR3 is TGTGCCTGGAGAGCGCCAACGAGTGGCTACACCTTC. The chain has TRBV30 and TRBJ1-2; D remains ambiguous. Trimming removed 3 bases at V and 7 bases at J, with 12 bases between. This CDR3 has 12 residues. Looked up from germline, CDR1 is GTSNPN and CDR2 is SVGIG (reference sequence). Variable domain in full (rest from reference TRBV30 and TRBJ1-2): SQTIHQWPATLVQPVGSPLSLECTVEGTSNPNLYWYRQAAGRGLQLLFYSVGIGQISSEVPQNLSASRPQDRQFILSSKKLLLSDSGFYLCAWRAPTSGYTFGSGTRLTVV.

The V call is TRBV19, the J call TRBJ2-2; D might be TRBD2 (5 bases). The CDR3 covers 14 residues. Germline V gene sequence: CDR1 LNHDA, CDR2 SQIVND (reference sequence). Trimming removed 3 bases from V and 7 bases from J, with 12 bases in between. CDR3 in DNA: TGTGCCAGTAGTATTGAGGGAGTGGGCGGGGAGCTGTTTTTT. Translating gives CASSIEGVGGELFF.

V and J are TRBV5-6 and TRBJ1-5; tentatively, D is TRBD1 (6 bases). The CDR3 consists of 18 residues. The V end lost 2 bases, the J end lost 0 bases, and 18 bases lay between the germline ends. Germline CDR1 and CDR2: SGHDT and YYEEEE. This CDR3 reads CASSFSGQSLYSNQPQHF. Here the CDR3 DNA reads TGTGCCAGCAGCTTCTCTGGACAGAGCCTCTATAGCAATCAGCCCCAGCATTTT.

V gene TRBV10-3 combines with J gene TRBJ1-1, with a tentative D call TRBD1 (5 bases). Germline V CDR1 and CDR2: ENHRY, SYGVKD. The CDR3 length is 15 residues. V was cut by 0 bases and J by 2 bases, with 10 bases left in between. The CDR3 region is CAISESAGINTEAFF. The CDR3 DNA sequence: TGTGCCATCAGTGAGTCGGCAGGGATTAACACTGAAGCTTTCTTT.

The V gene is TRBV5-1, the J gene TRBJ1-2; D possibly corresponds to TRBD1 (5 bases). The CDR3 is made up of 14 amino acids. Germline V gives CDR1 SGHRS, CDR2 YFSETQ. Trimming stripped 7 bases from V and 3 bases from J, with 16 bases between. DNA of the CDR3: TGCGCCAGCTCTCTCACGGGGGGTCACTATGGCTACACCTTC. It codes for CASSLTGGHYGYTF.

This clone showed up just once. The chain couples TRBV6-6 to TRBJ2-1; 7 positions match TRBD1. The V gene's germline CDR1 is MNHNY and CDR2 SVGAGI (reference sequence). CDR3 length: 15 residues. J was trimmed by 0 bases and V by 5 bases; bases with no gene match: 4. In DNA, the CDR3 is TGTGCCAGCAGTGCACCAGGGGGCTCCTACAATGAGCAGTTCTTC. Its translation is CASSAPGGSYNEQFF.

This chain connects TRBV27 to TRBJ1-2; 7 bases match TRBD1. Trimming at V came to 7 bases and at J to 2 bases, leaving 4 bases not matched to a gene. Germline V lookup: CDR1 MNHEY, CDR2 SMNVEV (reference sequence). CDR3 size: 13 residues. Here the CDR3 DNA reads TGTGCCAGCAAGACAGGGCTAAACTATGGCTACACCTTC. This codes for CASKTGLNYGYTF.

Comment on this clone: In the same sample, other DNA sequences code for this CDR3. This chain joins TRBV30 and TRBJ2-2, with D unclear. The CDR3 spans 13 residues. Between the trimmed V and J ends, which lost 1 base and 1 base, there was a span of 4 bases. CDR1 GTSNPN and CDR2 SVGIG come from the germline V gene (reference sequence). CDR3 residues: CAWSGVNTGELFF. In DNA, the CDR3 is TGTGCCTGGAGTGGCGTGAACACCGGGGAGCTGTTTTTT.

The chain has TRBV5-1 and TRBJ2-7, with D tentatively TRBD1 (5 bases). This CDR3 contains 13 residues. Looked up from germline, CDR1 is SGHRS and CDR2 is YFSETQ. The V gene lost 5 bases and the J gene lost 2 bases, with 11 bases spanning the gap. This CDR3 is CASSFTGPYEQYF. The CDR3 nucleotides read TGCGCCAGCAGTTTTACAGGCCCCTACGAGCAGTACTTC.

The chain is built from TRBV4-1 and TRBJ2-1; 9 positions agree with TRBD1. V was clipped by 3 bases and J by 5 bases; unmatched bases: 5. The CDR3 spans 15 residues. Germline-derived CDR1 and CDR2 are MGHRA and YSYEKL. The CDR3 loop reads CASSQGQGMDNEQFF. CDR3 coding DNA: TGCGCCAGCAGCCAGGGACAGGGAATGGACAATGAGCAGTTCTTC.

This chain connects TRBV4-1 to TRBJ1-1; D perhaps matches TRBD1 (5 bases). Germline lookup yields CDR1 MGHRA and CDR2 YSYEKL. CDR3 length: 15 amino acids. The V and J ends lost 10 bases and 2 bases respectively, with 20 bases between them. CDR3 DNA: TGCGCCACCGTCAAAGGGCCAGGGCTAAACACTGAAGCTTTCTTT. Encoded protein: CATVKGPGLNTEAFF.

The chain employs TRBV11-2 and TRBJ2-7; 11 bases line up with TRBD2. The CDR3 covers 15 residues. The germline CDR1 and CDR2 sequences are SGHAT and FQNNGV. V shed 2 bases and J 6 bases; nucleotides not matched to a gene: 6. This CDR3 reads CASSLLAGGPSEQYF. The DNA for the CDR3 is TGTGCCAGCAGCTTATTAGCGGGAGGGCCTAGCGAGCAGTACTTC. The entire variable domain, with the rest obtained from reference TRBV11-2 and TRBJ2-7, is as follows: EAGVAQSPRYKIIEKRQSVAFWCNPISGHATLYWYQQILGQGPKLLIQFQNNGVVDDSQLPKDRFSAERLKGVDSTLKIQPAKLEDSAVYLCASSLLAGGPSEQYFGPGTRLTVT.

As concerns this clone: Other nucleotide sequences from this sample produce the same CDR3. The rearrangement joins TRBV28 to TRBJ1-2; TRBD1 is a possible D gene (5 bases). V was trimmed by 4 bases and J by 8 bases, leaving 11 bases between them. CDR1 and CDR2 (germline): MDHEN, SYDVKM. The CDR3 loop spans 12 amino acids. CDR3 loop: CASSSRGYGYTF. CDR3 nucleotides: TGTGCCAGCAGTTCCCGGGGGTACGGCTACACCTTC.

The chain joins TRBV6-5 to TRBJ1-2; weak D call: TRBD1 (6 bases). The CDR3 has 14 amino acids. V lost 5 bases to trimming and J lost 7 bases, with 17 bases between them. Looked up from germline, CDR1 is MNHEY and CDR2 is SVGAGI. This CDR3 is CASSPGTSAGGYTF. In DNA, the CDR3 is TGTGCCAGCAGTCCCGGGACATCGGCTGGTGGCTACACCTTC.

This chain joins TRBV27 and TRBJ1-1; weak D call: TRBD1 (5 bases). The CDR3 loop spans 14 amino acids. Germline CDR1 is MNHEY and CDR2 is SMNVEV (reference sequence). With 5 bases removed from V and 3 bases from J, the gap between germline ends came to 13 bases. The CDR3 bases are TGTGCCAGCAGTCAAGGGGCCCAGGACACTGAAGCTTTCTTT. Protein product: CASSQGAQDTEAFF.

V is TRBV27 and J is TRBJ2-1; 9 nucleotides agree with TRBD1. Per the germline V gene, CDR1 is MNHEY and CDR2 is SMNVEV (reference sequence). The J segment lost 8 bases and the V segment lost 0 bases, leaving 8 bases of the junction unmatched. CDR3 length: 16 residues. The CDR3 DNA sequence: TGTGCCAGCAGTTTATCGGGACAGGGAAGTGGGTATGAGCAGTTCTTC. Its translation is CASSLSGQGSGYEQFF.

This sequence joins TRBV11-1 and TRBJ2-3; a weak D match, TRBD2 (5 bases). The CDR3 totals 16 residues. Trimming took 5 bases from V and 2 from J, leaving 17 bases between them. Germline V gene sequence: CDR1 SGHAT, CDR2 FQDESV (reference sequence). CDR3: CASSHLAVSTTDTQYF. CDR3 coding DNA: TGTGCCAGCAGCCATCTAGCTGTTTCCACCACAGATACGCAGTATTTT.

This chain connects TRBV5-4 to TRBJ2-1; TRBD1 might be the D (6 bases). CDR1 SGHNT and CDR2 YYREEE come from the germline V gene (reference sequence). V shed 2 bases and J shed 7 bases, with 19 bases lying between them. CDR3 size: 16 residues. DNA for the CDR3: TGTGCCAGCAGCTTAGGTTCGCGGATCAGGGGTAATGAGCAGTTCTTC. This translates into CASSLGSRIRGNEQFF.

This clone was seen a few times. This sequence joins TRBV5-1 and TRBJ2-2, with D possibly matching TRBD1 (5 bases). V lost 0 bases and J 6 bases, leaving 9 bases between the germline ends. The CDR3 spans 14 residues. Germline V gene data show CDR1 as SGHRS and CDR2 as YFSETQ. In nucleotides, the CDR3 is TGCGCCAGCAGCTTGGCGCAGGGTGCCGGGGAGCTGTTTTTT. It encodes CASSLAQGAGELFF.

This sequence joins TRBV11-2 and TRBJ1-3, with D hard to call. V was clipped by 5 bases and J by 0 bases, with 11 bases between them. From germline, CDR1 is SGHAT and CDR2 FQNNGV. The CDR3 is 15 amino acids. The CDR3 here is CASSLLWSSGNTIYF. CDR3 coding DNA: TGTGCCAGCAGCCTGCTCTGGAGCTCTGGAAACACCATATATTTT. Based on the CDR3 plus reference TRBV11-2 and TRBJ1-3, the full variable domain is EAGVAQSPRYKIIEKRQSVAFWCNPISGHATLYWYQQILGQGPKLLIQFQNNGVVDDSQLPKDRFSAERLKGVDSTLKIQPAKLEDSAVYLCASSLLWSSGNTIYFGEGSWLTVV.

This chain connects TRBV10-3 to TRBJ2-7, with 12 bases identical to TRBD2. Germline CDR1 is ENHRY and CDR2 is SYGVKD. J gave up 4 bases and V 6 bases, and 13 bases lay outside the gene matches. This CDR3 has 17 residues. The CDR3: CAIRAGKLAGGRYEQYF. CDR3 sequence (DNA): TGTGCCATCAGGGCGGGGAAGCTAGCGGGAGGGCGATACGAGCAGTACTTC.